This entry describes one T cell receptor (beta chain). Its antigen is not yet known. Base qualities were left out, and no much larger clone turns up one base away. Libraries were constructed by the immunoSEQ multiplex PCR assay. For the multiplex PCR, a mixture combining 60 forward primers for TCR Vbeta segments and 13 reverse primers for TCR Jbeta segments was used. The CDR3 region of rearranged TCR beta genes was amplified from genomic DNA by a multiplex PCR assay. The amplified TCR beta libraries were sequenced on the Illumina HiSeq System as 87-base-pair reads. The authors' analysis ran thus. A later analysis tallied roughly 76 million unique TCR beta chains across the 666 repertoires, and about 10 million of those chains were shared by two or more donors. A nearest-neighbor algorithm error-corrected the raw reads and collapsed the reads into unique sequences, merging closely related sequences to remove PCR and sequencing errors. To assign V, D and J gene segments, CDR3 sequences were aligned to IMGT reference sequences. For a sequence to be retained, at least a six-nucleotide match to both a V gene segment and a J gene segment was required. A rearrangement counted as productive if the CDR3 had no stop codons and remained in frame with V and J, and every other rearrangement counted as non-productive. CDR3 was defined by IMGT convention, running from the second conserved V-encoded cysteine to the conserved J-encoded phenylalanine. Sequences without an unambiguous match to a single V gene segment were excluded from the earlier analysis of a few hundred of the donors. An earlier analysis of under 750 of the donors called V segments functional above 56.7% productive rearrangements and segregating when the between-donor standard deviation exceeded 5%. A statistical classification framework was developed to diagnose cytomegalovirus status using the catalog of TCR beta chain sequences. V and J gene assignment, in a later analysis, came from comparing TCR nucleotide sequences with IMGT/GENE-DB human TR gene sequences. Using the TCRdist pipeline, a later analysis assigned CDR3 sequences along with most-parsimonious VDJ recombination scenarios. In a later analysis, each TCR beta chain was defined by its CDR3 amino acid sequence together with its V-gene family, and reads lacking a unique V-gene family were excluded. To address suspected cross-contamination and a sequencing artifact, a later analysis removed 592 highly shared, low-generation-probability nucleotide sequences. For each public chain, a later analysis derived a clonal expansion index from normalized ranks of inferred template counts within each repertoire. In a later analysis, generation probabilities were computed using a VDJ recombination model fitted to out-of-frame rearrangements, and the results were checked against IGoR. A later analysis scored TCR-TCR, TCR-HLA and TCR-CMV co-occurrence with hypergeometric tests, applying a repertoire-size bias correction to TCR pairs. A later analysis estimated false discovery rates by permuting HLA or CMV assignments 20 times. In a later analysis, co-occurring TCRs were grouped with DBSCAN, and TCRdist sequence similarity was added when clustering was performed within HLA-allele-positive subsets. Repertoires with fewer than 30,000 or more than 120,000 public chains were left out of co-occurrence clustering, as were four to six repertoires with anomalous nucleotide sharing. TCRdb stores this immuneACCESS table with in-frame sequences only. Part of the clones is absent; in the studies checked, under half of the shortfall reflects unresolved V genes, and no reason is known for the rest. V, J and clone size are taken as reported in that table, and D and trimming were inferred from the DNA itself. This sample is represented by fewer than 200,000 clones; approximately 81% of them were singletons. The ten largest clones capture 0.75% to 0.9% of the sample.

From its cysteine to its phenylalanine, the CDR3 spans 13 amino acids. This entry keeps only the CDR3 DNA: 39 bases, framed from base 1. Based on the germline V gene, the CDR1 and CDR2 sequences are SGHTA and FQGTGA. V and J are truncated by 3 bases and 10 bases respectively, leaving an intervening sequence of 14 bases. In total, 666 healthy bone marrow donors made up the cohort. All cohort members were sampled while nominally healthy, although unrecorded immune exposures were likely present. The donor tested CMV seronegative, placing the donor among the 350 or so seronegative members of the cohort. Every donor gave a peripheral blood sample, and the peripheral blood mononuclear cells from that sample were used for TCR beta sequencing. Genomic DNA extraction from the blood cell samples was performed with the Qiagen DNeasy Blood Extraction Kit. This specimen belongs to a study of cytomegalovirus exposure and HLA in healthy donors (dated by TCRdb to 2015 to 2018). At the level of the whole study: According to an earlier analysis of several hundred of the donors, about 180 million T cells yielded 95 million to 140 million unique TCR beta sequences and around 300 Gb of sequence data. The number of donors typed differed by locus, with 629-630 for A, B, C, DRB1 and DQB1, approximately 500 for DQA1, 606 for DPA1, and 472 for DPB1. On average, around 240,000 unique TCR beta nucleotide sequences were sequenced per donor among some 420 genotyped donors of the cohort, with roughly 18% of those sequences being non-productive. Roughly 300 gigabases of sequencing data and 75 million to 85 million unique TCR sequences made up an early release that covered 640 HLA-typed donors. Both class I and class II loci were covered by HLA typing, at four-digit resolution. Along with the approximately 700-subject first cohort, a separate validation cohort of over a hundred different subjects was used. In a later analysis, previously published TCR beta repertoires from more than 500 donors were re-analyzed and high-resolution HLA genotyping was added so that TCR occurrence patterns could be studied. The study aimed to test whether signatures of past pathogen exposure could be identified by cataloging public T cell receptors. Alongside the repertoire data, information on donor age, sex, ethnicity and CMV serostatus was compiled. Roughly 5 DR-DQ haplotypes were treated as single units for association and clustering because of strong linkage in the cohort. Rather than using new phenotypic data, the later analysis identified candidate immune exposures from TCR beta sequences and from how often those sequences occurred across donors. The genetic ancestry cluster associated with self-reported Caucasian donors included 70% to 85% of the 398 genotyped donors. The study profiled the T cell repertoires of hundreds of subjects by immunosequencing and related them to cytomegalovirus serostatus. The study combined high-throughput TCR immunosequencing, statistical association of individual TCRs with disease status, and machine learning to predict cytomegalovirus infection status. In an earlier analysis of roughly 540 of the donors, high-throughput TCR beta sequencing was used to judge whether each TCR beta V gene segment behaved as functional or pseudogenic. Every discovery cohort repertoire had been produced on one sequencing platform. A later genetic analysis used genome-wide SNP genotypes for about three fifths of the 666 donors, treating that subset as a discovery cohort. Beyond this particular receptor, the publication reports: A further reported finding was that TCR beta sequences accurately predicted the HLA-A and HLA-B alleles for most subjects in the first cohort. Because the 87-base-pair reads could not distinguish some IMGT-functional V segments, including TRBV6-2 and TRBV6-3, those segments were excluded. Most TCR sequences were observed very rarely across donors, whereas some public TCRs were present in many individuals. Sequencing depth was assumed to be roughly uniform across donors in the presence/absence analyses, though that assumption may not hold. Because counts were too low, about 17 rarely observed V segments, including chromosome 9 orphons, were excluded from the earlier analysis of several hundred of the donors. The study listed 150 to 200 TCR beta chains as associated with cytomegalovirus. The only immune exposure information available for the cohort was CMV serostatus. A later analysis found that TCR association rates varied across HLA loci, with DRB1 alleles showing the most associated TCRs and HLA-C alleles the fewest. Strong co-occurrence of HLA alleles, especially DR and DQ, made assigning TCR associations to individual alleles difficult. Because HLA typing was missing for some donors at each locus, association tests included only the typed subset. According to a later analysis, parvovirus B19, influenza, CMV and Epstein-Barr virus appeared linked to several top co-occurrence clusters. The authors suggested that the approach could potentially be extended to other disease states and immunological phenotypes. A later analysis associated 15,000 to 20,000 TCR beta sequences with specific HLA alleles at a false discovery rate of 0.05. Correlated functional status among segregating V segments might reflect linkage disequilibrium, but an unknown experimental factor could not be ruled out. Only TCR beta chains were sequenced in this cohort, and the absence of alpha or paired-chain data limited detectable features. The classifier was reported to diagnose cytomegalovirus status with high specificity and sensitivity in both the original cohort and the validation cohort. In an earlier analysis of around 500 of the donors, most TCR beta V segments appeared in productive rearrangements about 87% or about 30% of the time, broadly matching IMGT annotations. In vitro tests confirmed that three of the cytomegalovirus-associated TCR beta chains recognize cytomegalovirus antigens. In a later analysis, HLA-associated TCR beta chains were found to be more clonally expanded and to have lower generation probabilities than equally common non-associated chains. A cluster of highly shared sequence variants was judged likely to represent a technical artifact of the sequencing pipeline. According to a later analysis, most CMV-associated TCR beta chains appeared to be HLA-restricted, and the HLA associations seemed to be driven largely by CMV exposure. Compared with the roughly 710-donor mean, donors in an Asian-associated ancestry cluster had fewer N-insertions in productive TCRs, according to a later genetic analysis. An association between a missense DCLRE1C variant and V-gene and J-gene trimming of TCR beta chains was found in a later genetic analysis and replicated in an independent cohort.

The sequence derives from a woman aged 18 to 35 in good health and CMV-seronegative. Sequencing used PBMCs. The chain joins TRBV7-3 to TRBJ2-3, with TRBD2 tentatively as D gene (5 bases match). In nucleotides, the sequence is TGTGCCAGCAGCTTTAGAGGGTCCCATCCGCAGTATTTT. Its coded protein is CASSFRGSHPQYF.